The entry below gives a single T cell receptor beta chain sequence along with its context. The data are from a study of blood T cell repertoires in COVID-19. Study background: Both acute and convalescent COVID-19 samples were obtained from the United States, Italy and Spain. T cells, B-cell-depleted T cells, or PBMCs provided the cDNA or gDNA that served as material.

Clones were read by immunoSEQ multiplex PCR, and TCRdb kept only the in-frame ones, dropping some. The sample carries 150,000 to 200,000 clones, 83% recorded once. The specimen was peripheral blood. The sequence came from a human donor in a cohort sampled during active COVID-19.

The CDR3 region is CASRRGLGAGELFF. In DNA, the CDR3 is TGTGCCAGCAGAAGGGGGTTAGGCGCCGGGGAGCTGTTTTTT. The chain couples TRBV6-5 to TRBJ2-2; D is possibly TRBD1 (6 bases). This CDR3 comprises 14 residues. V dropped 6 bases and J dropped 6 bases, with 14 bases sitting between them. CDR1 is MNHEY and CDR2 is SVGAGI in the germline V gene.